The present T cell receptor (beta chain) was sequenced within a study of early T cells in non-severe SARS-CoV-2 infection. About the research overall: Bulk RNA taken from unsorted whole blood was sequenced, leaving chains unpaired.

This clonotype was observed a few times. Its antigen is still unknown. The germline V gene encodes CDR1 MNHEY and CDR2 SVGAGI. Trimming cost V 4 bases and J 5 bases; bases outside gene matches: 1. The CDR3 is 13 amino acids. Whole-study findings and limits: VDJdb matches were skewed toward anti-spike CD8 T cell responses.

Unique molecular identifiers (one per individual cDNA molecule) were attached. TCRdb re-called the 5' RACE reads with MiXCR, one entry per CDR3 protein. The table records roughly 51,000 distinct CDR3 sequences, around 10% of them present only once. Input material: whole blood. This sequence joins TRBV6-5 and TRBJ1-1, with TRBD1 identical over 10 bases. The TCR was taken from an adult who was a healthcare worker with PCR-confirmed SARS-CoV-2 infection or an uninfected control (not recorded which). CDR3 sequence (DNA): TGTGCCAGCAGTTTGGACAGGGGGACTGAAGCTTTCTTT. This codes for CASSLDRGTEAFF.